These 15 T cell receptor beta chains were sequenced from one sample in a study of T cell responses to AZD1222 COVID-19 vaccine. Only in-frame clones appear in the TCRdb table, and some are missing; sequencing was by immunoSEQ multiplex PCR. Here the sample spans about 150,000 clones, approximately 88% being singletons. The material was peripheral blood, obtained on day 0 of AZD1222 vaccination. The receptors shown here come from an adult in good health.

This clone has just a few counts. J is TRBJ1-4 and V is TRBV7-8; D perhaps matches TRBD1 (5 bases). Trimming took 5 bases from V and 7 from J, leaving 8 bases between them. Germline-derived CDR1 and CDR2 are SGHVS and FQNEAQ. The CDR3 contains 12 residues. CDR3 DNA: TGTGCCAGCAGCCAGAGGGGTGAAAAACTGTTTTTT. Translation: CASSQRGEKLFF. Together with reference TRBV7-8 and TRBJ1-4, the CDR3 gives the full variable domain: GAGVSQSPRYKVAKRGQDVALRCDPISGHVSLFWYQQALGQGPEFLTYFQNEAQLDKSGLPSDRFFAERPEGSVSTLKIQRTQQEDSAVYLCASSQRGEKLFFGSGTQLSVL.

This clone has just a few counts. CDR3 in DNA: TGTGCCTGGAGTCGGGACACGGATGGCTACACCTTC. Encoded protein: CAWSRDTDGYTF. The chain recombines TRBV30 with TRBJ1-2; D is possibly TRBD1 (6 bases). The V end lost 2 bases, the J end lost 6 bases, and 10 bases lay between the germline ends. Germline V gene lookup returns CDR1 GTSNPN and CDR2 SVGIG (reference sequence). The CDR3 spans 12 residues.

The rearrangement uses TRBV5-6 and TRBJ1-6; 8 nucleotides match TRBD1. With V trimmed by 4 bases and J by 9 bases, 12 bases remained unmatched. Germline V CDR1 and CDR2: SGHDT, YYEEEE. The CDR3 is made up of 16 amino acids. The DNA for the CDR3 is TGTGCCAGCAGCCCTGGGGGACAGGCAGGTTTTTCACCCCTCCACTTT. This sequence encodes CASSPGGQAGFSPLHF.

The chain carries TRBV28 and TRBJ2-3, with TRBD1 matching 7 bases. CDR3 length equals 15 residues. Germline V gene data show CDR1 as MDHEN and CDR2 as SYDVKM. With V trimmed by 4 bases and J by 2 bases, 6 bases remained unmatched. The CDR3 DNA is TGTGCCAGCAGTTCCCCGGGACAGCACACAGATACGCAGTATTTT. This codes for CASSSPGQHTDTQYF. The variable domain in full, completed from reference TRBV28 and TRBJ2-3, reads DVKVTQSSRYLVKRTGEKVFLECVQDMDHENMFWYRQDPGLGLRLIYFSYDVKMKEKGDIPEGYSVSREKKERFSLILESASTNQTSMYLCASSSPGQHTDTQYFGPGTRLTVL.

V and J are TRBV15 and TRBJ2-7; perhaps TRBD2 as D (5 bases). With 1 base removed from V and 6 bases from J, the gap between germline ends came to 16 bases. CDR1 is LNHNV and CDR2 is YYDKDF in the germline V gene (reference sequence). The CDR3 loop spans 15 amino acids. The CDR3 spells CATSRGAGIPREQYF. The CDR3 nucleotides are TGTGCCACCAGCAGAGGTGCCGGGATTCCCCGCGAGCAGTACTTC.

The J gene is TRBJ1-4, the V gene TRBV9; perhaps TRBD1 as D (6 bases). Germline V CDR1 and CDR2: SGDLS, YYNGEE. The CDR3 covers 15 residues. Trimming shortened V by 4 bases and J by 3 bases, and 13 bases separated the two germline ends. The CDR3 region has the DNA TGTGCCAGCAGCCTGGACAGTGTGGCTAATGAAAAACTGTTTTTT. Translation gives CASSLDSVANEKLFF.

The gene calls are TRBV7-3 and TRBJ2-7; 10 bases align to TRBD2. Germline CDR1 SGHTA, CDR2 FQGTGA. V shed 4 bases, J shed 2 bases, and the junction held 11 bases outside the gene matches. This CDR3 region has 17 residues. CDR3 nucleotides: TGTGCCAGCAGCTCACTAATGAAGAGCGGGGGGGCCTACGAGCAGTACTTC. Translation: CASSSLMKSGGAYEQYF.

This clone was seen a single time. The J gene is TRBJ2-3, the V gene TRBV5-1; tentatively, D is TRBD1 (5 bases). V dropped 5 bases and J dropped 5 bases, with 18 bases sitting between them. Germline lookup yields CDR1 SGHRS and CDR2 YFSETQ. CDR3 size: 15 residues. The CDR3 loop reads CASRPGRAGLDTQYF. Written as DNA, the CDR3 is TGCGCCAGCAGGCCTGGCAGGGCAGGATTAGATACGCAGTATTTT.

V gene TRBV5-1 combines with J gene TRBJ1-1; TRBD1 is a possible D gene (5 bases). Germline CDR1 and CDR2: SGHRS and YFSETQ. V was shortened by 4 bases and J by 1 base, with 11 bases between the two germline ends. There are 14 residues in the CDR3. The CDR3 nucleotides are TGCGCCAGCAGCCGACGGGACGGGAACACTGAAGCTTTCTTT. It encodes CASSRRDGNTEAFF.

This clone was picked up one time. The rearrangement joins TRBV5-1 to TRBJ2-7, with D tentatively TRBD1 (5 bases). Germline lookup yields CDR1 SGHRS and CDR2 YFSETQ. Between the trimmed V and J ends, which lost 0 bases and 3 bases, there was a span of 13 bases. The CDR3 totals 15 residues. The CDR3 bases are TGCGCCAGCAGCTTGGTTGCAGGGCTTCACTACGAGCAGTACTTC. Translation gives CASSLVAGLHYEQYF. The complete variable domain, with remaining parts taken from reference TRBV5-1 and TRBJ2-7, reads KAGVTQTPRYLIKTRGQQVTLSCSPISGHRSVSWYQQTPGQGLQFLFEYFSETQRNKGNFPGRFSGRQFSNSRSEMNVSTLELGDSALYLCASSLVAGLHYEQYFGPGTRLTVT.

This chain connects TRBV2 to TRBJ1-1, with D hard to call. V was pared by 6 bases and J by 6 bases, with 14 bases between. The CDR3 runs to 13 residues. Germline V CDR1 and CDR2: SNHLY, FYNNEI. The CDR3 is CASSPGREAEAFF. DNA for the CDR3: TGTGCCAGCAGCCCGGGAAGGGAGGCTGAAGCTTTCTTT.

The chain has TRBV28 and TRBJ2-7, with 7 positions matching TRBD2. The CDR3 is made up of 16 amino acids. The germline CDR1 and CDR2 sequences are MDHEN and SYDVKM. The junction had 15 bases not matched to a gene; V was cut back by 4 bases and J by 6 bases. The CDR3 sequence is CASSSGLVGLLREQYF. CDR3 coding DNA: TGTGCCAGCAGTTCCGGACTAGTCGGATTATTACGCGAGCAGTACTTC.

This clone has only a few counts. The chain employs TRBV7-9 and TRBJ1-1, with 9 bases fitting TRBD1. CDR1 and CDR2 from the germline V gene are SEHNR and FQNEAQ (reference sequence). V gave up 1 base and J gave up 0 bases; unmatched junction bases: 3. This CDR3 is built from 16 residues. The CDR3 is CASSLGTGVLNTEAFF. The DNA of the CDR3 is TGTGCCAGCAGCTTAGGGACAGGGGTCCTGAACACTGAAGCTTTCTTT.

CDR3 nucleotide sequence: TGTGCCAGCACCTCGTCTTTCGGGACAGCTCTCTTCTTC. Translated: CASTSSFGTALFF. This chain links TRBV9 with TRBJ2-1; TRBD1 matches at 7 bases. The CDR3 is made up of 13 amino acids. CDR1 is SGDLS and CDR2 is YYNGEE in the germline V gene. V shed 6 bases, J shed 16 bases, and the junction held 16 bases outside the gene matches.

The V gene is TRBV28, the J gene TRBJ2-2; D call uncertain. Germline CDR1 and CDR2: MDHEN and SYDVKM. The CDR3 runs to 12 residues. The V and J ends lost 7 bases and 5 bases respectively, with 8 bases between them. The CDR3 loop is CASKVGTGELFF. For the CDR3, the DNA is TGTGCCAGCAAGGTCGGGACCGGGGAGCTGTTTTTT.